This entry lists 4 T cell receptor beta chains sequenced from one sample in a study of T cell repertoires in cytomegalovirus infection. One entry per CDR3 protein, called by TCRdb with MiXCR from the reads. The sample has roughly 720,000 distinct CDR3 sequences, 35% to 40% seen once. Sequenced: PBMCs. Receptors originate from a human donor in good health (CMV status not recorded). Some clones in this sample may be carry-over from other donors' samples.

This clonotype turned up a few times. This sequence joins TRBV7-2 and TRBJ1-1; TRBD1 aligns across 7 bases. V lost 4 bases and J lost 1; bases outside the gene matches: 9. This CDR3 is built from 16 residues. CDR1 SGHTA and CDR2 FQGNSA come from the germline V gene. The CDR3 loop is CASSYRGRDRNTEAFF. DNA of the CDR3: TGTGCCAGCAGCTACCGCGGTCGGGACAGGAACACTGAAGCTTTCTTT.

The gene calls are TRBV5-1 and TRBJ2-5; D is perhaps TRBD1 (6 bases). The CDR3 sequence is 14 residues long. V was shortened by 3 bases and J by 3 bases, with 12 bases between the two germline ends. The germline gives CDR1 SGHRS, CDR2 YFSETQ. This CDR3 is CASSSGQIEETQYF. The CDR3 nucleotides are TGCGCCAGCAGCTCCGGACAGATTGAAGAGACCCAGTACTTC.

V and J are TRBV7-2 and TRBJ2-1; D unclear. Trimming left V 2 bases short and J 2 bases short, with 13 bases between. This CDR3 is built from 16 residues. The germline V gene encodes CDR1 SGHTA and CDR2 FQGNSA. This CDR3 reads CASSLRNMVTYNEQFF. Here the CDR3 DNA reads TGTGCCAGCAGCTTACGAAACATGGTAACCTACAATGAGCAGTTCTTC.

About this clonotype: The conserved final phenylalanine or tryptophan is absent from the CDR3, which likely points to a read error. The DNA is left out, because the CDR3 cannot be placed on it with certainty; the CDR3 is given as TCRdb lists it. This CDR3 is CASGQSGTGYVEQLL. This chain connects TRBV28 to TRBJ2-1; the DNA was not used to check the table's D call, TRBD1. With termini counted, the CDR3 has 15 amino acids. Per germline, CDR1 MDHEN and CDR2 SYDVKM.